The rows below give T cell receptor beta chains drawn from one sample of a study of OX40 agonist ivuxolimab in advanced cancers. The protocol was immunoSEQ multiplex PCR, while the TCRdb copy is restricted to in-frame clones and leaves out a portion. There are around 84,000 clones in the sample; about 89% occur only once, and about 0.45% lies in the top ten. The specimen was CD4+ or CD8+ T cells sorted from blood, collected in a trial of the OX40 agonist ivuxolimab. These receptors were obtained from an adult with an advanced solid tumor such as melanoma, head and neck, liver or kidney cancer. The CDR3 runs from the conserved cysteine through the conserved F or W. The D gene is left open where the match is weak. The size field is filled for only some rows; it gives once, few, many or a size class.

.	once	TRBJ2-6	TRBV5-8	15	TGTGCCAGCAGCTTCCCAGGAGCTGGGGCCAACGTCCTGACTTTC	CASSFPGAGANVLTF
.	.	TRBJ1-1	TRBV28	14	TGTGCCAGCAGTTCCGGGGCGATGAACACTGAAGCTTTCTTT	CASSSGAMNTEAFF
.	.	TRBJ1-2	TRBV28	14	TGTGCCAGCGGAACAGGACAAGCTCAATATGGCTACACCTTC	CASGTGQAQYGYTF
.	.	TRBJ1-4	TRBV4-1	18	TGCGCCAGCAGCCAACCAACCCAGCGACGGGGAAGTAATGAAAAACTGTTTTTT	CASSQPTQRRGSNEKLFF
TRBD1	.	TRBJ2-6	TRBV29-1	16	TGCAGCGTTTACGGACAGGGGGTCTCTGGGGCCAACGTCCTGACTTTC	CSVYGQGVSGANVLTF
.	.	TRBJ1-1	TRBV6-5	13	TGTGCCAGCAGTTACTCGGGGGGTACTGAAGCTTTCTTT	CASSYSGGTEAFF
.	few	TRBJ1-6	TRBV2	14	TGTGCCAGCAGTCCCGGACAGTTGAATTCACCCCTCCACTTT	CASSPGQLNSPLHF
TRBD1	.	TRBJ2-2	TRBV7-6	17	TGTGCCAGCAGCTCGCTTTACCGACAGGGTTCGTTTGGGGAGCTGTTTTTT	CASSSLYRQGSFGELFF
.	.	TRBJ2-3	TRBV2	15	TGTGCCAGCAGCCAGACTAGATTAGGCACAGATACGCAGTATTTT	CASSQTRLGTDTQYF
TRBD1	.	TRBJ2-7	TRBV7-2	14	TGTGCCAGCAGCTCTCCGGGACAGGCCTACGAGCAGTACTTC	CASSSPGQAYEQYF
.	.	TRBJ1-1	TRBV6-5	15	TGTGCCAGCAGTTACTCGTCCGGGTCGGGCACTGAAGCTTTCTTT	CASSYSSGSGTEAFF
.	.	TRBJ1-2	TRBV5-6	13	TGTGCCAGCAGCCCCGGGAGGGGGGGCGGCTACACCTTC	CASSPGRGGGYTF
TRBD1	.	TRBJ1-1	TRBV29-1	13	TGCAGCGTTGAGGGACAGGGCCGGACTGAAGCTTTCTTT	CSVEGQGRTEAFF
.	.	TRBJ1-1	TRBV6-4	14	TGTGCCAGTAAGAGAATGGGGGGGAACACTGAAGCTTTCTTT	CASKRMGGNTEAFF
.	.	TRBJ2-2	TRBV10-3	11	TGTGCCACCGGAGGTTCCGGGGAGCTGTTTTTT	CATGGSGELFF
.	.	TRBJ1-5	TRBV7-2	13	TGTGCCAGCAGCTGGACAGTCAATCAGCCCCAGCATTTT	CASSWTVNQPQHF
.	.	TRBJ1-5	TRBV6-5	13	TGTGCCACCGCGACAGGAATCAATCAGCCCCAGCATTTT	CATATGINQPQHF
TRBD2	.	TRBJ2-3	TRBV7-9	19	TGTGCCAGCAGCCTCATTTGGGGCGGGAGGAGACCGTACACAGATACGCAGTATTTT	CASSLIWGGRRPYTDTQYF
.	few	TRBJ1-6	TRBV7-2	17	TGTGCCAGCAGCTTAGGGGTTTCTGACGGTTATAATTCACCCCTCCACTTT	CASSLGVSDGYNSPLHF
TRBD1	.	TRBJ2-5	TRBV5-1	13	TGCGCCAGCAGACCAGGGGGCGATGGGACCCAGTACTTC	CASRPGGDGTQYF
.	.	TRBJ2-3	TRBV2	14	TGTGCCAGCAGTGAAGCGCACAGCTCGGGGCCGCAGTATTTT	CASSEAHSSGPQYF
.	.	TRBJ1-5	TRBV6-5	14	TGTGCCAGCAGCTCACAAGGCACCAGGGAGCCCCAGCATTTT	CASSSQGTREPQHF
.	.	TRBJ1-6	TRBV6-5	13	TGTGCCAGCAAGGTACACTTCGGTTCACCCCTCCACTTT	CASKVHFGSPLHF
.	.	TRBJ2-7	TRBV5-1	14	TGCGCCAGCAGCTTGTCTCGACAGGACCGCGAGCAGTACTTC	CASSLSRQDREQYF
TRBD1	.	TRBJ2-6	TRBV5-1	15	TGCGCCAGCAGCTTCGGACAGGCTGGGGCCAACGTCCTGACTTTC	CASSFGQAGANVLTF
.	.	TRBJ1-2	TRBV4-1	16	TGCGCCAGCAGCCAAGAGGGACAAGCCTTTGGCTATGGCTACACCTTC	CASSQEGQAFGYGYTF
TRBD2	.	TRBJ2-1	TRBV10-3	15	TGTGCCATCAGAAACCTAGCGGGGCAGGCGAATGAGCAGTTCTTC	CAIRNLAGQANEQFF